This entry lists 8 T cell receptor beta chains sequenced from one sample in a study of T cells in Graves' hyperthyroidism and ophthalmopathy. TCR beta CDR3 regions were amplified from RNA transcripts. First-round RT-PCR targeting the TCR CDR3 was performed with the HTBI primer set. Each CDR3 protein is one row after TCRdb ran MiXCR on the multiplex PCR reads. The table includes approximately 600,000 distinct CDR3 sequences, less than 25% detected once. The source material was blood. These receptors were obtained from a man aged 25-45 years with Graves' ophthalmopathy.

Note on this clonotype: An end of the junction does not agree with germline; a read error may underlie this. The chain recombines TRBV9 with TRBJ1-1, with D possibly being TRBD1 (5 bases). The CDR3 has 17 amino acids. Germline-derived CDR1 and CDR2 are SGDLS and YYNGEE. The CDR3 is CTSSEGLRIGLNTEAFF. In DNA form, the CDR3 reads TGTACCAGCAGCGAGGGACTCAGGATAGGGCTGAACACTGAAGCTTTCTTT.

V usage is TRBV5-1 and J usage is TRBJ2-3; perhaps TRBD1 as D (5 bases). The CDR3 totals 16 residues. Trimming pared 1 base from V and 0 bases from J, leaving 12 bases between. Germline loops: CDR1 SGHRS, CDR2 YFSETQ. The CDR3 loop reads CASSLLTETSTDTQYF. CDR3 nucleotides: TGCGCCAGCAGCTTGCTGACAGAAACTAGCACAGATACGCAGTATTTT.

This clonotype showed up many times. The V call is TRBV11-2, the J call TRBJ2-2, with 8 bases lining up with TRBD2. The trim removed 5 bases at V and 6 bases at J, leaving 11 bases unmatched. There are 16 residues in the CDR3. Germline values: CDR1 SGHAT, CDR2 FQNNGV. The CDR3 sequence is CASSAPGGGRSGELFF. As DNA, the CDR3 is TGTGCCAGCAGCGCGCCCGGTGGCGGGAGGTCCGGGGAGCTGTTTTTT.

This clonotype was detected ten times or more. The rearrangement uses TRBV11-2 and TRBJ2-7; D ambiguous. This CDR3 comprises 12 residues. CDR1 is SGHAT and CDR2 is FQNNGV in the germline V gene. Trimming removed 5 bases from V and 6 bases from J, with 11 bases in between. CDR3 protein: CASSPHSIEQYF. The CDR3 DNA reads TGTGCCAGCAGCCCCCACTCCATCGAGCAGTACTTC.

The chain recombines TRBV6-1 with TRBJ1-6; a weak D match, TRBD1 (6 bases). Trimming cost V 7 bases and J 7 bases, with 11 bases left between them. CDR1 MNHNS and CDR2 SASEGT come from the germline V gene. The CDR3 runs 13 residues. The CDR3 region is CASIRGFNSPLHF. CDR3 nucleotide sequence: TGTGCCAGCATAAGGGGGTTCAATTCACCCCTCCACTTT.

Many counts were recorded for this clonotype. CDR3 nucleotide sequence: TGTGCCAGCAGCCGTACAGGTTCCAATGAGCAGTTCTTC. As protein: CASSRTGSNEQFF. This sequence joins TRBV11-2 and TRBJ2-1; TRBD1 is a possible D gene (5 bases). Trimming took 5 bases from V and 6 from J, leaving 11 bases between them. Germline CDR1 reads SGHAT; CDR2 reads FQNNGV. This CDR3 is built from 13 residues.

This rearrangement joins TRBV6-2 or TRBV6-3 to TRBJ2-7, with D possibly matching TRBD1 (6 bases). Germline CDR1 and CDR2: MNHEY and SVGEGT. V was clipped by 4 bases and J by 0 bases, with 16 bases between them. CDR3 length: 16 residues. Written as DNA, the CDR3 is TGTGCCAGCAGTTCTCATCTTGGACAGAGCTCCTACGAGCAGTACTTC. Protein: CASSSHLGQSSYEQYF.

This clonotype was seen repeatedly, ten times or more. V and J are TRBV5-1 and TRBJ2-4, with TRBD2 as a possible D gene (6 bases). Germline V gene data show CDR1 as SGHRS and CDR2 as YFSETQ. The CDR3 length is 14 residues. V was cut by 0 bases and J by 8 bases, with 12 bases left in between. CDR3 sequence: CASSLAGSGDIQYF. In nucleotides, the CDR3 is TGCGCCAGCAGCTTGGCCGGGAGTGGAGACATTCAGTACTTC.